This note documents a single T cell receptor (beta chain) sequence. Its antigen is currently unknown. This CDR3 spans 15 amino acids. CDR1 is MDHEN and CDR2 is SYDVKM in the germline V gene. V was pared by 5 bases and J by 3 bases, with 9 bases of the junction left unmatched. The data are from a study of radiation and T cells in renal cell carcinoma. Study results and limitations: Baseline intratumoral clonotype presence is unknown without pretreatment biopsies. Top tumor clonotypes rose in blood 2 weeks post-radiation, then contracted.

Regarding time point: baseline pretreatment blood. Treatment reported: 15 Gy SBRT to primary tumor, nephrectomy 4 weeks later. After SBRT, blood was collected at 2 and 4 weeks, plus baseline. Only in-frame clones appear in the TCRdb table, and some are missing; sequencing was by immunoSEQ multiplex PCR. The data show 94,000 or so clones, approximately 83% seen once. V gene TRBV28 combines with J gene TRBJ2-7; TRBD2 matches at 8 bases. This clonotype originated in a man aged 60 to 69 with renal cell carcinoma. The sequencing used blood, collected from a patient whose treatment included radiotherapy and nephrectomy. The CDR3 DNA follows: TGTGCCAGCAGTCGAACCGGGACTAGACGCTACGAGCAGTACTTC. Its protein product is CASSRTGTRRYEQYF. Combining the CDR3 with reference TRBV28 and TRBJ2-7 gives the whole variable domain DVKVTQSSRYLVKRTGEKVFLECVQDMDHENMFWYRQDPGLGLRLIYFSYDVKMKEKGDIPEGYSVSREKKERFSLILESASTNQTSMYLCASSRTGTRRYEQYFGPGTRLTVT.